What follows are 19 T cell receptor beta chains derived from one specimen sequenced in a study of blood T cell repertoires in COVID-19. Generated by immunoSEQ multiplex PCR, the TCRdb table keeps only in-frame clones and is missing some. The profile shows 75,000 to 100,000 clones, around 87% of them singletons. Sequenced sample: peripheral blood. The source is a human donor in a cohort sampled during active COVID-19.

In its sample, this clone was seen once. V and J are TRBV7-6 and TRBJ2-3; 10 bases fit TRBD2. V lost 0 bases, J lost 3 bases, and 6 bases stayed unmatched. Germline values: CDR1 SGHVS, CDR2 FNYEAQ. The CDR3 totals 17 residues. CDR3 region: CASSLAPSGSMTDTQYF. The CDR3 nucleotides read TGTGCCAGCAGCTTAGCTCCTAGCGGGAGTATGACAGATACGCAGTATTTT.

The gene calls are TRBV4-3 and TRBJ1-6, with 7 bases lining up with TRBD1. With 4 bases clipped from V and 9 bases from J, the junction kept 9 bases outside the gene matches. The CDR3 consists of 15 residues. The germline gives CDR1 LGHNA, CDR2 YSLEER. The CDR3 nucleotides are TGCGCCAGCAGCCGTGGAGAGGGGGCGACTTCACCCCTCCACTTT. Its translation: CASSRGEGATSPLHF.

This clone was seen a single time. The rearrangement joins TRBV5-1 to TRBJ2-7; 9 bases map to TRBD1. Looked up from germline, CDR1 is SGHRS and CDR2 is YFSETQ. This CDR3 has 14 amino acids. V shed 3 bases, J shed 2 bases, and the junction held 3 bases outside the gene matches. The CDR3 sequence: CASSWDRATYEQYF. The CDR3 nucleotides read TGCGCCAGCAGCTGGGACAGGGCCACCTACGAGCAGTACTTC.

The V call is TRBV7-9, the J call TRBJ1-1; D is perhaps TRBD1 (6 bases). Germline CDR1 reads SEHNR; CDR2 reads FQNEAQ (reference sequence). The CDR3 contains 15 residues. The germline V and J ends were trimmed by 3 bases and 0 bases, with 11 bases remaining between them. This chain's CDR3 is CASSFQGTMNTEAFF. In DNA, the CDR3 is TGTGCCAGCAGCTTTCAGGGGACCATGAACACTGAAGCTTTCTTT.

The CDR3 DNA reads TGTGCCAGCAGTTACACAGGGCCCAATCAGCCCCAGCATTTT. As protein: CASSYTGPNQPQHF. The chain is built from TRBV6-2 or TRBV6-3 and TRBJ1-5; D is possibly TRBD1 (6 bases). Germline CDR1 reads MNHEY; CDR2 reads SVGEGT. The V and J ends lost 2 bases and 3 bases respectively, with 8 bases between them. CDR3 size: 14 residues.

This chain connects TRBV5-4 to TRBJ2-3, with 8 bases fitting TRBD2. Germline V gene sequence: CDR1 SGHNT, CDR2 YYREEE (reference sequence). The CDR3 sequence is 17 residues long. Losses at the gene ends were 4 bases for V and 2 bases for J; bases not matched to a gene: 12. DNA of the CDR3: TGTGCCAGCAGCCGCACTCTAGGACTAGCACCCACAGATACGCAGTATTTT. This gives the protein CASSRTLGLAPTDTQYF. The full variable domain, rest sourced from reference TRBV5-4 and TRBJ2-3, is ETGVTQSPTHLIKTRGQQVTLRCSSQSGHNTVSWYQQALGQGPQFIFQYYREEENGRGNFPPRFSGLQFPNYSSELNVNALELDDSALYLCASSRTLGLAPTDTQYFGPGTRLTVL.

This clone appeared a single time. The chain combines TRBV5-6 with TRBJ2-5, with a possible D match to TRBD1 (6 bases). The V and J ends lost 0 bases and 0 bases respectively, with 12 bases between them. This CDR3 spans 16 amino acids. CDR1 and CDR2 (germline): SGHDT, YYEEEE. The CDR3 sequence is CASSLVGDMYQETQYF. In nucleotides, the CDR3 is TGTGCCAGCAGCTTGGTGGGGGACATGTACCAAGAGACCCAGTACTTC.

The chain links TRBV19 to TRBJ1-4; the D gene is possibly TRBD1 (5 bases). Germline lookup yields CDR1 LNHDA and CDR2 SQIVND (reference sequence). V dropped 9 bases and J dropped 8 bases, with 16 bases sitting between them. The CDR3 loop spans 13 amino acids. CDR3 nucleotide sequence: TGTGCCAGCCAGGGCCAGCCTTGGGAAAAACTGTTTTTT. Residues: CASQGQPWEKLFF. Together with reference TRBV19 and TRBJ1-4, the CDR3 gives the full variable domain: DGGITQSPKYLFRKEGQNVTLSCEQNLNHDAMYWYRQDPGQGLRLIYYSQIVNDFQKGDIAEGYSVSREKKESFPLTVTSAQKNPTAFYLCASQGQPWEKLFFGSGTQLSVL.

J is TRBJ2-1 and V is TRBV10-3, with TRBD2 matching over 13 bases. The CDR3 has 16 residues. Germline CDR1 is ENHRY and CDR2 is SYGVKD. Germline trimming cut 4 bases from V and 0 bases from J; bases unmatched to any gene: 0. The CDR3 sequence: CAISGTSGGSYNEQFF. CDR3 coding DNA: TGTGCCATCAGTGGGACTAGCGGGGGCTCCTACAATGAGCAGTTCTTC.

The V gene is TRBV12-5, the J gene TRBJ2-7; tentative D call: TRBD1 (5 bases). The CDR3 runs to 14 residues. Germline V gene lookup returns CDR1 LGHNT and CDR2 FRNRAP. V lost 2 bases, J lost 5 bases, and 13 bases lay in between. The CDR3 DNA sequence: TGTGCTAGTGGTTTGACGACAGTTTCGCACGAGCAGTACTTC. Amino acids: CASGLTTVSHEQYF.

CDR3 residues: CASSVGTGTHEKLFF. CDR3 coding DNA: TGTGCCAGCAGCGTAGGGACAGGGACCCACGAAAAACTGTTTTTT. The chain combines TRBV9 with TRBJ1-4; TRBD1 aligns across 8 bases. J gave up 8 bases and V 0 bases, and 6 bases lay outside the gene matches. CDR1 is SGDLS and CDR2 is YYNGEE in the germline V gene. The CDR3 is made up of 15 amino acids.

The chain joins TRBV6-5 to TRBJ2-7; maybe TRBD2 (5 bases). CDR1 is MNHEY and CDR2 is SVGAGI in the germline V gene. This CDR3 has 14 residues. Trimming stripped 6 bases from V and 7 bases from J, with 19 bases between. The chain's CDR3 is CASRVSEVTGEQYF. The CDR3 DNA follows: TGTGCCAGCAGGGTTTCGGAGGTCACGGGAGAGCAGTACTTC.

This clone came up a few times. The chain recombines TRBV7-3 with TRBJ2-7; 7 bases fit TRBD1. Trimming took 5 bases from V and 2 from J; bases not matched to a gene: 9. CDR3 length: 15 residues. The V gene's germline CDR1 is SGHTA and CDR2 FQGTGA. CDR3 protein: CASSQRAGTAYEQYF. CDR3 in DNA: TGTGCCAGCAGCCAAAGGGCCGGGACAGCCTACGAGCAGTACTTC.

The J gene is TRBJ1-5, the V gene TRBV27; D not resolved. V lost 3 bases, J lost 5 bases, and 8 bases lay in between. The CDR3 runs 13 residues. CDR1 and CDR2 (germline): MNHEY, SMNVEV (reference sequence). CDR3 region: CASSLRSHQPQHF. In DNA, the CDR3 is TGTGCCAGCAGTTTGCGGTCCCATCAGCCCCAGCATTTT.

The chain combines TRBV7-7 with TRBJ2-1; perhaps TRBD2 as D (7 bases). The V and J ends lost 5 bases and 0 bases respectively, with 14 bases between them. Per the germline V gene, CDR1 is SSHAT and CDR2 is FNYEAQ (reference sequence). The CDR3 spans 16 residues. This CDR3 is CASSAGLGGSYNEQFF. CDR3 bases: TGTGCCAGCAGCGCCGGACTAGGGGGCTCCTACAATGAGCAGTTCTTC.

The V and J genes are TRBV4-1 and TRBJ2-7; tentative D call: TRBD2 (7 bases). The CDR3 is 14 amino acids. Germline V gene lookup returns CDR1 MGHRA and CDR2 YSYEKL. V was pared by 5 bases and J by 4 bases, with 15 bases between. The CDR3 loop is CASSYQGGGYEQYF. CDR3 DNA: TGCGCCAGCAGCTACCAGGGAGGGGGTTACGAGCAGTACTTC.

The table lists this clone with a few counts. The CDR3 here is CASRNRASNLNEQFF. The CDR3 coding sequence is TGTGCCAGTAGGAACAGGGCCTCCAATCTCAATGAGCAGTTCTTC. The chain recombines TRBV19 with TRBJ2-1, with D possibly matching TRBD1 (6 bases). The germline V and J ends were trimmed by 6 bases and 6 bases, with 18 bases remaining between them. Germline CDR1 and CDR2: LNHDA and SQIVND (reference sequence). This CDR3 is built from 15 residues. Filled out from reference TRBV19 and TRBJ2-1, the complete variable domain reads DGGITQSPKYLFRKEGQNVTLSCEQNLNHDAMYWYRQDPGQGLRLIYYSQIVNDFQKGDIAEGYSVSREKKESFPLTVTSAQKNPTAFYLCASRNRASNLNEQFFGPGTRLTVL.

The chain combines TRBV10-2 with TRBJ2-3; the D gene is possibly TRBD1 (5 bases). The V gene's germline CDR1 is WSHSY and CDR2 SAAADI. The germline V and J ends were trimmed by 5 bases and 2 bases, with 23 bases remaining between them. This CDR3 contains 18 residues. The CDR3 sequence: CASSRRTSVGLNTDTQYF. CDR3 nucleotides: TGCGCCAGCAGTAGAAGGACATCGGTGGGGTTAAACACAGATACGCAGTATTTT.

The chain is built from TRBV18 and TRBJ1-2, with 7 bases lining up with TRBD1. Germline-derived CDR1 and CDR2 are KGHSH and LQKENI. CDR3 length: 19 residues. J lost 0 bases, V lost 1 base, and 14 bases had no gene match. The CDR3: CASSPQSVGTADSNYGYTF. The CDR3 DNA sequence: TGTGCCAGCTCACCACAATCGGTCGGGACAGCCGACTCTAACTATGGCTACACCTTC.